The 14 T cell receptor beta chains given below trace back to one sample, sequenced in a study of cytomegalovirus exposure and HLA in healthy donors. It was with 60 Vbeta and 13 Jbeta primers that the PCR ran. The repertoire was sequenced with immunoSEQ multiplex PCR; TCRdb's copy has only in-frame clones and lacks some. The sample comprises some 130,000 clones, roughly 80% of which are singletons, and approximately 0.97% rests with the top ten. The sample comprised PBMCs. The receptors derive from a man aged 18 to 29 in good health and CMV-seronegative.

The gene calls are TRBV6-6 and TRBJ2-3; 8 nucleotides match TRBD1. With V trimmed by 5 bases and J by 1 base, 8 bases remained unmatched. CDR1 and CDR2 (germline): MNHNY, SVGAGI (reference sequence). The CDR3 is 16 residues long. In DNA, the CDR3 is TGTGCCAGCAGTCCGAACCCGACAGGGGGCACAGATACGCAGTATTTT. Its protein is CASSPNPTGGTDTQYF.

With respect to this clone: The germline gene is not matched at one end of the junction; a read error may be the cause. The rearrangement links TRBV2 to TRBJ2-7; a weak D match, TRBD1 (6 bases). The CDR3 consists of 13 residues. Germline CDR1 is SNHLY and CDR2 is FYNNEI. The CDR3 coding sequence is TGTGCCAGCAGTGTGCGGACAGAGGTGAATTCACGCTTC. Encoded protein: CASSVRTEVNSRF.

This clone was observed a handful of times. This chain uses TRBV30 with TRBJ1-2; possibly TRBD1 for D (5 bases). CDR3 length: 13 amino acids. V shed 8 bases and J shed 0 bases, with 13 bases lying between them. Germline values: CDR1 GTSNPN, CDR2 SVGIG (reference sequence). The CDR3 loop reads CAGGDGANYGYTF. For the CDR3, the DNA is TGTGCCGGAGGGGACGGGGCTAACTATGGCTACACCTTC.

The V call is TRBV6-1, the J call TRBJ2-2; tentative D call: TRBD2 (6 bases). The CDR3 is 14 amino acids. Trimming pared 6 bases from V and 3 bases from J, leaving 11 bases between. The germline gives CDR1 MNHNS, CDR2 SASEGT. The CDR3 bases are TGTGCCAGCAGGGGCGGGATTTACACCGGGGAGCTGTTTTTT. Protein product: CASRGGIYTGELFF.

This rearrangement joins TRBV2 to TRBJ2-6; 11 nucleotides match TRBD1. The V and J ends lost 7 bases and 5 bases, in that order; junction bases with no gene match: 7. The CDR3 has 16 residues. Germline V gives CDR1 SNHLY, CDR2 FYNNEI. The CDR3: CASMRGQGARANVLTF. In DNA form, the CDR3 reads TGTGCCAGCATGAGAGGACAGGGGGCGAGGGCCAACGTCCTGACTTTC.

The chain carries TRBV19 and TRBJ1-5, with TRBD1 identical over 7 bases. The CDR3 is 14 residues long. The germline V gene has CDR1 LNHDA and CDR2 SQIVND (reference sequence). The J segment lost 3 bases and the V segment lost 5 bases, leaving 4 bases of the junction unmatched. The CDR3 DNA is TGTGCCAGTAGTCAGACAGGGTTCAATCAGCCCCAGCATTTT. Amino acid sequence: CASSQTGFNQPQHF.

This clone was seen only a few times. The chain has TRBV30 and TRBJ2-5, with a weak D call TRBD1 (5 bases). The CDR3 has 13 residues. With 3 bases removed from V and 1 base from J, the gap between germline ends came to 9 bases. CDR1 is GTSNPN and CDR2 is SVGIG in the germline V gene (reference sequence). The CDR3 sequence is CAWSAGIQETQYF. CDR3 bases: TGTGCCTGGAGCGCAGGGATCCAAGAGACCCAGTACTTC.

In DNA, the CDR3 is TGTGCCAGCAGCCAAGGTAGGAGTCAGCCCCAGCATTTT. Its translation: CASSQGRSQPQHF. The V and J genes are TRBV14 and TRBJ1-5; D uncertain. Per the germline V gene, CDR1 is SGHDN and CDR2 is FVKESK. This CDR3 has 13 residues. The V end lost 1 base, the J end lost 6 bases, and 7 bases lay between the germline ends.

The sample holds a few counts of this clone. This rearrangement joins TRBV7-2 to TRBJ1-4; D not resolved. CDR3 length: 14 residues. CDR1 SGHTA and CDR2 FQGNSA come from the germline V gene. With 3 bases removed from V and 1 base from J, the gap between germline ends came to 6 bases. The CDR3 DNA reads TGTGCCAGCAGCTTGGTTAGAACTAATGAAAAACTGTTTTTT. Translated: CASSLVRTNEKLFF.

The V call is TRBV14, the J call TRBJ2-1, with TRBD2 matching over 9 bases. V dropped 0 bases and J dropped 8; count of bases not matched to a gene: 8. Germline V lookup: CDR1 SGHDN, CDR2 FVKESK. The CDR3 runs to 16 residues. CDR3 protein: CASSQDRLAGWDEQFF. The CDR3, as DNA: TGTGCCAGCAGCCAAGATAGGCTAGCGGGGTGGGATGAGCAGTTCTTC.

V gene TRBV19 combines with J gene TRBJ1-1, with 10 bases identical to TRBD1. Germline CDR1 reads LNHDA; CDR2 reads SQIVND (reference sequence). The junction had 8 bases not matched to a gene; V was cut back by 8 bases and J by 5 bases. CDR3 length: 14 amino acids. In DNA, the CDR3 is TGTGCCAGTCAGACAGGGGGCTGGTGGACTGAAGCTTTCTTT. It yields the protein CASQTGGWWTEAFF.

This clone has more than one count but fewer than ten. The DNA for the CDR3 is TGTGCCAGCAGTCCTCGACAGGGAAACACCGGGGAGCTGTTTTTT. Protein: CASSPRQGNTGELFF. This chain connects TRBV6-6 to TRBJ2-2, with 7 bases matching TRBD1. CDR1 and CDR2 (germline): MNHNY, SVGAGI (reference sequence). The CDR3 is 15 amino acids. The ends lost 5 bases at V and 2 bases at J; junction bases unmatched: 5.

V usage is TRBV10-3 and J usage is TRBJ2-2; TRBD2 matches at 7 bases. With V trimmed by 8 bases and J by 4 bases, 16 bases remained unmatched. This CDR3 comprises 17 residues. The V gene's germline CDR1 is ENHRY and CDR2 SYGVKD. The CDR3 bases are TGTGCCATCGGCTCTCCGGCAGGGAGGGGTGGCACCGGGGAGCTGTTTTTT. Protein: CAIGSPAGRGGTGELFF.

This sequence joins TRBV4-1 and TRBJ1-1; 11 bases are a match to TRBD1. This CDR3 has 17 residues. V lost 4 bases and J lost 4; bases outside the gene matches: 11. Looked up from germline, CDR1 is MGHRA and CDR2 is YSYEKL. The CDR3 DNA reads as TGCGCCAGCAGCCCCGGACAGGGGGCTAGGTGGATCACTGAAGCTTTCTTT. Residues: CASSPGQGARWITEAFF.